This TCR beta chain was obtained from a study of shared clonotypes between healthy human individuals. Whole-study findings and limits: In four donors, 4.5% to 5.5% of naive CD4 clonotypes appeared in common.

On this clone: Its antigen remains unknown.

CDR1 and CDR2 from the germline V gene are SGHTA and FQGNSA. This CDR3 has 17 amino acids. Data came from immunoSEQ multiplex PCR; TCRdb stores just in-frame clones and leaves some out. The table shows 2.5 million or so clones, with around nine tenths occurring only once. The sequenced material came from naive CD4+ T cells sorted from blood. As to subset: CD45RA+ positively selected. This rearrangement joins TRBV7-2 to TRBJ2-6; 8 bases are a match to TRBD2. The TCR originated in a man aged 18 to 35 in good health. CDR3 bases: TGTGCTTCCCGGGGGGGACCCTCCCCTACTGGGGCCAACGTCCTGACTTTC. Its translation is CASRGGPSPTGANVLTF.